The 24 T cell receptor beta chains below come from one sample, sequenced in a study of blood T cell repertoires in COVID-19. TCRdb keeps only in-frame clones here, not all; method: immunoSEQ multiplex PCR. The table has 50,000 to 55,000 clones, 82% seen once; the top ten hold 9.5% to 13%. Specimen: peripheral blood. Receptor source: a man aged 80 or over with COVID-19, enrolled during active disease.

The chain joins TRBV18 to TRBJ2-3; TRBD1 aligns across 7 bases. The V and J ends lost 3 bases and 5 bases, in that order; junction bases with no gene match: 11. The CDR3 loop spans 16 amino acids. Germline V lookup: CDR1 KGHSH, CDR2 LQKENI. The CDR3 nucleotides read TGTGCCAGCTCACCGCCAAACAAGGGGGCCATAGATACGCAGTATTTT. Encoded protein: CASSPPNKGAIDTQYF.

V usage is TRBV28 and J usage is TRBJ1-2; possibly TRBD1 for D (6 bases). Trimming took off 5 bases at V and 0 bases at J, with 19 bases between the two ends. This CDR3 has 17 amino acids. Germline V gene data show CDR1 as MDHEN and CDR2 as SYDVKM. The CDR3 protein is CASSPPDGGRSNYGYTF. For the CDR3, the DNA is TGTGCCAGCAGTCCACCCGACGGGGGGCGGTCTAACTATGGCTACACCTTC.

The rearrangement links TRBV11-3 to TRBJ2-1; 8 bases align to TRBD2. V was pared by 1 base and J by 10 bases, with 9 bases of the junction left unmatched. Germline V lookup: CDR1 SGHNT, CDR2 YENEEA. This CDR3 has 15 residues. CDR3 amino acids: CASSLVFGRVSEQFF. The CDR3 DNA sequence: TGTGCCAGCAGCTTAGTGTTCGGGAGGGTAAGCGAGCAGTTCTTC.

The chain carries TRBV9 and TRBJ1-1, with TRBD1 matching over 12 bases. Germline CDR1 is SGDLS and CDR2 is YYNGEE. V shed 0 bases, J shed 6 bases, and the junction held 9 bases outside the gene matches. This CDR3 region has 17 residues. CDR3 residues: CASSVAPGTGGIAEAFF. For the CDR3, the DNA is TGTGCCAGCAGCGTAGCTCCAGGGACAGGGGGCATCGCTGAAGCTTTCTTT.

The gene calls are TRBV7-6 and TRBJ2-2; a weak D match, TRBD2 (6 bases). The V end was cut by 6 bases, the J end by 0 bases, with 11 bases between. The CDR3 contains 15 residues. Germline CDR1 SGHVS, CDR2 FNYEAQ. CDR3 in amino acids: CASSPGLSNTGELFF. DNA for the CDR3: TGTGCCAGCAGTCCGGGACTTTCGAACACCGGGGAGCTGTTTTTT.

The J gene is TRBJ1-1, the V gene TRBV6-5; 7 bases line up with TRBD1. Germline CDR1 and CDR2: MNHEY and SVGAGI. V lost 0 bases to trimming and J lost 1 base; unmatched junction nucleotides: 5. CDR3 length: 16 amino acids. CDR3 residues: CASSYSTGRRNTEAFF. CDR3 bases: TGTGCCAGCAGTTACTCGACAGGGCGAAGGAACACTGAAGCTTTCTTT.

V gene TRBV9 combines with J gene TRBJ2-5, with 7 bases lining up with TRBD2. The germline V gene has CDR1 SGDLS and CDR2 YYNGEE. Trimming at V came to 4 bases and at J to 3 bases, leaving 9 bases not matched to a gene. This CDR3 contains 15 residues. Here the CDR3 reads CASSPRGRGEETQYF. The CDR3 DNA reads as TGTGCCAGCAGCCCCAGAGGACGGGGGGAAGAGACCCAGTACTTC. Full variable domain (rest looked up from reference TRBV9 and TRBJ2-5): DSGVTQTPKHLITATGQRVTLRCSPRSGDLSVYWYQQSLDQGLQFLIQYYNGEERAKGNILERFSAQQFPDLHSELNLSSLELGDSALYFCASSPRGRGEETQYFGPGTRLLVL.

The V call is TRBV6-5, the J call TRBJ1-3; no clear D gene. V shed 0 bases and J shed 3 bases, with 6 bases lying between them. Germline CDR1 is MNHEY and CDR2 is SVGAGI. The CDR3 covers 14 residues. The chain's CDR3 is CASSYSENGNTIYF. The DNA of the CDR3 is TGTGCCAGCAGTTACTCAGAGAATGGAAACACCATATATTTT.

The rearrangement joins TRBV6-4 to TRBJ2-6, with a possible D match to TRBD1 (6 bases). Trimming left V 6 bases short and J 0 bases short, with 15 bases between. Per germline, CDR1 MRHNA and CDR2 SNTAGT. This CDR3 comprises 17 residues. CDR3 residues: CASSNLDSDSGANVLTF. The CDR3 DNA reads as TGTGCCAGCAGCAACTTGGACAGCGACTCTGGGGCCAACGTCCTGACTTTC.

The chain is built from TRBV30 and TRBJ1-6; 8 bases are shared with TRBD1. This CDR3 comprises 15 residues. Germline loops: CDR1 GTSNPN, CDR2 SVGIG (reference sequence). V was pared by 0 bases and J by 15 bases, with 13 bases of the junction left unmatched. The CDR3: CAWSVQAGGTRLLHF. Here the CDR3 DNA reads TGTGCCTGGAGTGTACAGGCAGGGGGCACCCGGCTCCTCCACTTT.

This chain links TRBV19 with TRBJ1-2; a possible D gene is TRBD1 (5 bases). The CDR3 has 15 amino acids. In germline, CDR1 is LNHDA, CDR2 SQIVND (reference sequence). Trimming cost V 7 bases and J 8 bases, with 23 bases left between them. The DNA of the CDR3 is TGTGCCAGTACCCCGGGCGCAGGGTATCCGTCCGGCTACACCTTC. This gives the protein CASTPGAGYPSGYTF.

This sequence joins TRBV5-4 and TRBJ1-1; 7 positions agree with TRBD1. Germline lookup yields CDR1 SGHNT and CDR2 YYREEE (reference sequence). The CDR3 sequence is 12 residues long. Losses at the gene ends were 4 bases for V and 6 bases for J; bases not matched to a gene: 3. CDR3 nucleotide sequence: TGTGCCAGCAGCCGGGGACAGCCTGAAGCTTTCTTT. Translation: CASSRGQPEAFF.

V usage is TRBV4-1 and J usage is TRBJ1-1, with D maybe TRBD1 (6 bases). Looked up from germline, CDR1 is MGHRA and CDR2 is YSYEKL. The CDR3 consists of 16 residues. V was pared by 0 bases and J by 1 base, with 12 bases between. The CDR3 loop is CASSQDYTRGNTEAFF. In DNA, the CDR3 is TGCGCCAGCAGCCAAGATTATACCAGGGGGAACACTGAAGCTTTCTTT.

The chain couples TRBV5-4 to TRBJ1-2, with D possibly being TRBD1 (5 bases). Germline loops: CDR1 SGHNT, CDR2 YYREEE (reference sequence). This CDR3 has 11 residues. The V end was cut by 4 bases, the J end by 6 bases, with 7 bases between. CDR3 amino acids: CASSPGDGYTF. The CDR3 region has the DNA TGTGCCAGCAGCCCGGGGGATGGCTACACCTTC.

V gene TRBV11-3 combines with J gene TRBJ2-1; the D gene is possibly TRBD1 (5 bases). Germline-derived CDR1 and CDR2 are SGHNT and YENEEA. Trimming cost V 5 bases and J 4 bases, with 9 bases left between them. This CDR3 has 13 amino acids. The DNA for the CDR3 is TGTGCCAGCAGCGGGGCCTTATACAATGAGCAGTTCTTC. It yields the protein CASSGALYNEQFF.

This clone was picked up a small number of times. The rearrangement uses TRBV14 and TRBJ2-5; D unclear. Deletions cut 1 base from V and 0 bases from J, with 12 bases between. The CDR3 is made up of 16 amino acids. Germline V gene lookup returns CDR1 SGHDN and CDR2 FVKESK. The CDR3 here is CASSQVDHGYQETQYF. The CDR3 DNA reads as TGTGCCAGCAGCCAAGTCGACCACGGGTACCAAGAGACCCAGTACTTC.

This clone came up once. The chain joins TRBV28 to TRBJ1-5; possibly TRBD1 for D (5 bases). V lost 5 bases, J lost 0 bases, and 14 bases lay in between. Germline loops: CDR1 MDHEN, CDR2 SYDVKM. The CDR3 has 16 residues. The CDR3 is CASSETAKYSNQPQHF. The CDR3 DNA sequence: TGTGCCAGCAGTGAGACAGCCAAGTATAGCAATCAGCCCCAGCATTTT.

J is TRBJ2-2 and V is TRBV5-1, with 10 bases that match TRBD1. Losses at the gene ends were 4 bases for V and 7 bases for J; bases not matched to a gene: 4. The length of the CDR3 is 14 residues. CDR1 SGHRS and CDR2 YFSETQ come from the germline V gene. CDR3 nucleotides: TGCGCCAGCAGCACGGGACAGGGGTTCGGGGAGCTGTTTTTT. Residues: CASSTGQGFGELFF.

This clone was counted a single time. The rearrangement joins TRBV7-2 to TRBJ1-1; no definite D call. Germline CDR1 and CDR2: SGHTA and FQGNSA. CDR3 length equals 14 residues. Trimming pared 5 bases from V and 1 base from J, leaving 11 bases between. In DNA form, the CDR3 reads TGTGCCAGCAGCCCCGCGGGTCAGAACACTGAAGCTTTCTTT. Protein product: CASSPAGQNTEAFF.

V gene TRBV5-4 combines with J gene TRBJ2-5; TRBD2 agrees at 9 bases. V lost 0 bases and J lost 5; bases outside the gene matches: 11. The length of the CDR3 is 17 residues. Germline CDR1 SGHNT, CDR2 YYREEE (reference sequence). DNA for the CDR3: TGTGCCAGCAGCTTGGGGGCCGCGCGGGGGGGCCTCGAGACCCAGTACTTC. Amino acids: CASSLGAARGGLETQYF.

V gene TRBV11-2 combines with J gene TRBJ1-1; D perhaps matches TRBD1 (5 bases). The CDR3 is made up of 12 amino acids. V gave up 0 bases and J gave up 10 bases, with 9 bases separating them. Germline CDR1 reads SGHAT; CDR2 reads FQNNGV. CDR3 DNA: TGTGCCAGCAGCTTAGATTTGGGGGGAGCTTTCTTT. Encoded protein: CASSLDLGGAFF.

The V call is TRBV6-1, the J call TRBJ2-5, with 8 bases identical to TRBD1. The germline gives CDR1 MNHNS, CDR2 SASEGT. CDR3 length: 14 amino acids. The V and J ends lost 6 bases and 5 bases, in that order; junction bases with no gene match: 8. CDR3 region: CASRRTGLGETQYF. The CDR3 DNA is TGTGCCAGCAGACGGACAGGGCTTGGGGAGACCCAGTACTTC.

This chain uses TRBV30 with TRBJ1-5; the D is unclear. There are 13 residues in the CDR3. CDR1 GTSNPN and CDR2 SVGIG come from the germline V gene (reference sequence). Trimming left V 0 bases short and J 7 bases short, with 10 bases between. CDR3 sequence reads: CAWSVLSSQPQHF. The CDR3 DNA sequence: TGTGCCTGGAGTGTACTTTCCTCGCAGCCCCAGCATTTT.

V gene TRBV2 combines with J gene TRBJ2-7, with D possibly matching TRBD2 (6 bases). Trimming removed 6 bases at V and 5 bases at J, with 17 bases between. The CDR3 consists of 14 residues. CDR1 is SNHLY, CDR2 FYNNEI, per germline. As DNA, the CDR3 is TGTGCCAGCAGGGGGACTGGGGTAGTCCACGAGCAGTACTTC. It codes for CASRGTGVVHEQYF.